These 26 T cell receptor beta chains were sequenced from one sample in a study of spatial heterogeneity in lung cancer. Specified time point: sample taken at primary tumor resection. From tumor, nontumor lung or frozen PBMC, whole RNA was taken unsorted for sequencing. TCRdb re-called the 5' RACE reads through MiXCR, storing one row per CDR3 protein. Of about 23,000 distinct CDR3 sequences in the sample, 4.5% to 5.5% were seen once. The specimen comprised PBMCs, sampled at surgery. These receptors were taken from a male donor with early-stage non-small cell lung cancer.

This clonotype was picked up many times. The chain links TRBV3-1 to TRBJ2-1; 7 bases fit TRBD1. Germline V gene sequence: CDR1 LGHDT, CDR2 YNNKEL (reference sequence). Trimming at V came to 4 bases and at J to 2 bases, leaving 5 bases not matched to a gene. The CDR3 runs to 15 residues. The CDR3 loop reads CASSPWTGTYNEQFF. CDR3 nucleotide sequence: TGTGCCAGCAGCCCCTGGACAGGAACCTACAATGAGCAGTTCTTC.

This clonotype was seen at least ten times. The rearrangement uses TRBV12-3 or TRBV12-4 and TRBJ1-1; no firm D call. There are 11 residues in the CDR3. V lost 7 bases, J lost 2 bases, and 5 bases lay in between. CDR3 sequence (DNA): TGTGCCAGCAACCTTAACACTGAAGCTTTCTTT. The encoded protein is CASNLNTEAFF.

This clonotype has a count of ten or more. This chain connects TRBV18 to TRBJ2-3; no clear D gene. The CDR3 runs to 17 residues. The germline V gene has CDR1 KGHSH and CDR2 LQKENI. Between the trimmed V and J ends, which lost 2 bases and 0 bases, there was a span of 15 bases. The CDR3 is CASSPTQVPSSTDTQYF. Here the CDR3 DNA reads TGTGCCAGCTCACCAACCCAGGTTCCCTCGAGCACAGATACGCAGTATTTT.

This clonotype was seen repeatedly, ten times or more. The CDR3: CASSRAGTSGSDTQYF. Here the CDR3 DNA reads TGCGCCAGCAGCAGAGCCGGGACTAGCGGGAGTGATACGCAGTATTTT. J is TRBJ2-3 and V is TRBV5-1, with TRBD2 matching 14 bases. CDR1 is SGHRS, CDR2 YFSETQ, per germline. J lost 6 bases, V lost 4 bases, and 7 bases had no gene match. The CDR3 consists of 16 residues.

Ten or more counts support this clonotype. J is TRBJ1-5 and V is TRBV4-2, with D possibly being TRBD1 (5 bases). This CDR3 has 14 residues. V was trimmed by 4 bases and J by 5 bases, leaving 12 bases between them. Germline CDR1 reads LGHNA; CDR2 reads YNFKEQ. The chain's CDR3 is CASSLGTDDQPQHF. The CDR3 nucleotides read TGTGCCAGCAGCCTCGGGACGGACGATCAGCCCCAGCATTTT.

The gene calls are TRBV5-8 and TRBJ2-3; D is unclear. The CDR3 has 15 residues. V was clipped by 2 bases and J by 0 bases, with 10 bases between them. Germline CDR1 is SGHTS and CDR2 is YDEGEE. The CDR3 sequence is CASSFKDLSTDTQYF. DNA for the CDR3: TGTGCCAGCAGCTTCAAGGACCTCAGCACAGATACGCAGTATTTT.

In its sample, this clonotype is medium-sized. The V call is TRBV24-1, the J call TRBJ2-7; the match to TRBD1 covers 7 bases. CDR3 length: 15 amino acids. The germline V gene encodes CDR1 KGHDR and CDR2 SFDVKD. V was pared by 3 bases and J by 1 base, with 5 bases of the junction left unmatched. The CDR3 region is CATSDDRTGSYEQYF. The DNA for the CDR3 is TGTGCCACCAGTGATGACAGGACAGGATCCTACGAGCAGTACTTC.

In its sample, this clonotype ranks as medium-sized. The CDR3 spells CASSVGQGRSYEQYF. For the CDR3, the DNA is TGCGCCAGCAGCGTGGGACAGGGACGTTCCTACGAGCAGTACTTC. V gene TRBV5-1 combines with J gene TRBJ2-7; 9 positions match TRBD1. The CDR3 sequence is 15 residues long. Germline CDR1 reads SGHRS; CDR2 reads YFSETQ. The V and J ends lost 4 bases and 1 base, in that order; junction bases with no gene match: 6. The variable domain in full, completed from reference TRBV5-1 and TRBJ2-7, reads KAGVTQTPRYLIKTRGQQVTLSCSPISGHRSVSWYQQTPGQGLQFLFEYFSETQRNKGNFPGRFSGRQFSNSRSEMNVSTLELGDSALYLCASSVGQGRSYEQYFGPGTRLTVT.

The sample holds many counts of this clonotype. The chain joins TRBV4-2 to TRBJ2-3; possibly TRBD1 for D (6 bases). The length of the CDR3 is 16 residues. The V gene lost 4 bases and the J gene lost 1 base, with 15 bases spanning the gap. Germline CDR1 LGHNA, CDR2 YNFKEQ. In nucleotides, the CDR3 is TGTGCCAGCAGCCTTTCAGGGGACACAGGCACAGATACGCAGTATTTT. Residues: CASSLSGDTGTDTQYF.

This clonotype was found many times. The V gene is TRBV20-1, the J gene TRBJ2-2; TRBD1 aligns across 8 bases. This CDR3 region has 15 residues. V lost 6 bases and J lost 4; bases outside the gene matches: 10. Germline lookup yields CDR1 DFQATT and CDR2 SNEGSKA (reference sequence). CDR3 amino acids: CSAESGQGSTGELFF. The DNA for the CDR3 is TGCAGTGCGGAATCCGGACAGGGTTCCACCGGGGAGCTGTTTTTT.

This clonotype appeared many times. CDR3 amino acids: CASSQTRGTGGNTIYF. For the CDR3, the DNA is TGTGCCAGCAGCCAAACCAGAGGGACAGGCGGAAACACCATATATTTT. The V and J genes are TRBV3-1 and TRBJ1-3, with TRBD1 matching over 8 bases. Trimming cost V 2 bases and J 4 bases; bases outside gene matches: 7. The V gene's germline CDR1 is LGHDT and CDR2 YNNKEL (reference sequence). CDR3 length equals 16 residues.

In its sample, this clonotype was seen many times. The rearrangement links TRBV20-1 to TRBJ1-5; 7 bases map to TRBD1. In germline, CDR1 is DFQATT, CDR2 SNEGSKA (reference sequence). There are 15 residues in the CDR3. Trimming cost V 2 bases and J 4 bases; bases outside gene matches: 8. DNA for the CDR3: TGCAGTGCTAGAAGTGGGCACAGGGGTAATCAGCCCCAGCATTTT. Protein: CSARSGHRGNQPQHF.

This clonotype was picked up many times. V gene TRBV14 combines with J gene TRBJ2-3, with D possibly TRBD1 on 6 matching bases. Germline CDR1 reads SGHDN; CDR2 reads FVKESK. The CDR3 is 14 amino acids. Trimming pared 10 bases from V and 8 bases from J, leaving 22 bases between. The CDR3 here is CATKFPGQGGTQYF. CDR3 bases: TGTGCCACCAAGTTTCCGGGACAAGGTGGTACGCAGTATTTT.

The table lists this clonotype with many counts. The genes are TRBV27 and TRBJ1-4; TRBD1 matches 7 bases. From germline, CDR1 is MNHEY and CDR2 SMNVEV (reference sequence). Trimming took 6 bases from V and 2 from J; bases not matched to a gene: 6. This CDR3 spans 15 amino acids. CDR3 sequence (DNA): TGTGCCAGCAGGTATTCGGACAGGACTAATGAAAAACTGTTTTTT. Translation: CASRYSDRTNEKLFF.

This clonotype was observed many times. The rearrangement joins TRBV7-9 to TRBJ1-1; 10 bases map to TRBD1. Germline V gives CDR1 SEHNR, CDR2 FQNEAQ (reference sequence). The V segment lost 5 bases and the J segment 2 bases; nucleotides outside the gene matches: 8. CDR3 length equals 16 residues. The CDR3 protein is CASSTEDRGFNTEAFF. The CDR3 region has the DNA TGTGCCAGCAGCACCGAGGACAGGGGGTTTAACACTGAAGCTTTCTTT.

This clonotype came up many times. This chain uses TRBV12-3 or TRBV12-4 with TRBJ2-5; D might be TRBD1 or TRBD2, each matching 6 bases. The CDR3 extends over 12 amino acids. V lost 7 bases, J lost 5 bases, and 11 bases lay in between. The CDR3 bases are TGTGCCAGCACCACAGGGAGGGAGACCCAGTACTTC. Its protein product is CASTTGRETQYF.

This clonotype was recorded many times. The V and J genes are TRBV27 and TRBJ2-2; D is perhaps TRBD1 (5 bases). The germline gives CDR1 MNHEY, CDR2 SMNVEV (reference sequence). The CDR3 covers 14 residues. The ends were cut back, 6 bases at V and 5 bases at J, with 13 bases in the middle. The chain's CDR3 is CASSRDRLTGELFF. CDR3 in DNA: TGTGCCAGCAGCCGAGACAGACTGACCGGGGAGCTGTTTTTT.

This clonotype was observed at least ten times. The chain links TRBV5-1 to TRBJ1-1; the D gene is possibly TRBD1 (6 bases). This CDR3 region has 14 residues. CDR1 is SGHRS and CDR2 is YFSETQ in the germline V gene. The germline V and J ends were trimmed by 5 bases and 0 bases, with 11 bases remaining between them. CDR3 nucleotides: TGCGCCAGCAGTACTCAGGGGATGAACACTGAAGCTTTCTTT. Amino acid sequence: CASSTQGMNTEAFF.

This clonotype has ten or more counts. The rearrangement joins TRBV10-3 to TRBJ2-7; 9 bases match TRBD1. Germline loops: CDR1 ENHRY, CDR2 SYGVKD. V trimming: 3 bases; J trimming: 4 bases; junction bases outside the gene matches: 16. This CDR3 spans 18 amino acids. The CDR3 sequence is CAISDTSPRDRVRYEQYF. The CDR3 nucleotides read TGTGCCATCAGTGATACCTCCCCCCGGGACAGGGTCCGATACGAGCAGTACTTC.

This clonotype ranks as medium-sized. The chain has TRBV7-9 and TRBJ2-3, with no clear D. Trimming shortened V by 5 bases and J by 3 bases, and 12 bases separated the two germline ends. Germline V gene sequence: CDR1 SEHNR, CDR2 FQNEAQ (reference sequence). The CDR3 sequence is 14 residues long. The CDR3 region has the DNA TGTGCCAGCAGCCTCGTCCCTGATACAGATACGCAGTATTTT. It yields the protein CASSLVPDTDTQYF.

This clonotype was observed at least ten times. The chain combines TRBV4-3 with TRBJ1-2; D not resolved. Trimming pared 0 bases from V and 2 bases from J, leaving 7 bases between. CDR1 LGHNA and CDR2 YSLEER come from the germline V gene. The CDR3 runs 14 residues. CDR3: CASSQEWENYGYTF. As DNA, the CDR3 is TGCGCCAGCAGCCAAGAATGGGAGAACTATGGCTACACCTTC.

The chain combines TRBV3-1 with TRBJ2-7; D might be TRBD2 (6 bases). Trimming took off 0 bases at V and 10 bases at J, with 10 bases between the two ends. The CDR3 is 12 residues long. CDR1 and CDR2 (germline): LGHDT, YNNKEL (reference sequence). The CDR3 DNA follows: TGTGCCAGCAGCCAAGAGGGGCGGGGACAGTACTTC. Translating gives CASSQEGRGQYF.

V is TRBV6-2 or TRBV6-3 and J is TRBJ1-5; D is uncertain. V lost 3 bases to trimming and J lost 4 bases, with 28 bases between them. This CDR3 is built from 20 residues. CDR1 is MNHEY and CDR2 is SVGEGT in the germline V gene. The DNA of the CDR3 is TGTGCCAGCAGTTATCTCGGTGTTGTGAGCCTATCGGTAGGGAATCAGCCCCAGCATTTT. Its translation is CASSYLGVVSLSVGNQPQHF.

This clonotype was seen ten or more times. The chain joins TRBV27 to TRBJ2-7; weak D call: TRBD2 (8 bases). The CDR3 is 16 amino acids. The germline V gene has CDR1 MNHEY and CDR2 SMNVEV (reference sequence). The V end was cut by 3 bases, the J end by 3 bases, with 18 bases between. CDR3 DNA sequence: TGTGCCAGCAGTTTCGCAGGGGGGACTAGTCGCTACGAGCAGTACTTC. Translating it yields CASSFAGGTSRYEQYF.

This clonotype is termed medium-sized. The rearrangement uses TRBV29-1 and TRBJ2-3; no firm D call. The germline V and J ends were trimmed by 0 bases and 6 bases, with 19 bases remaining between them. Germline CDR1 and CDR2: SQVTM and ANQGSEA. This CDR3 contains 16 residues. CDR3 residues: CSVEDWWISQGDTQYF. CDR3 sequence (DNA): TGCAGCGTTGAAGATTGGTGGATTTCTCAAGGGGATACGCAGTATTTT.

This clonotype rates as medium-sized. The gene calls are TRBV7-2 and TRBJ2-1; weak D call: TRBD2 (5 bases). The V end was cut by 7 bases, the J end by 6 bases, with 19 bases between. Germline CDR1 and CDR2: SGHTA and FQGNSA. The CDR3 runs 15 residues. CDR3 residues: CASTLGLAPSNEQFF. The CDR3 nucleotides read TGTGCCAGCACCCTTGGACTTGCACCCTCCAATGAGCAGTTCTTC.